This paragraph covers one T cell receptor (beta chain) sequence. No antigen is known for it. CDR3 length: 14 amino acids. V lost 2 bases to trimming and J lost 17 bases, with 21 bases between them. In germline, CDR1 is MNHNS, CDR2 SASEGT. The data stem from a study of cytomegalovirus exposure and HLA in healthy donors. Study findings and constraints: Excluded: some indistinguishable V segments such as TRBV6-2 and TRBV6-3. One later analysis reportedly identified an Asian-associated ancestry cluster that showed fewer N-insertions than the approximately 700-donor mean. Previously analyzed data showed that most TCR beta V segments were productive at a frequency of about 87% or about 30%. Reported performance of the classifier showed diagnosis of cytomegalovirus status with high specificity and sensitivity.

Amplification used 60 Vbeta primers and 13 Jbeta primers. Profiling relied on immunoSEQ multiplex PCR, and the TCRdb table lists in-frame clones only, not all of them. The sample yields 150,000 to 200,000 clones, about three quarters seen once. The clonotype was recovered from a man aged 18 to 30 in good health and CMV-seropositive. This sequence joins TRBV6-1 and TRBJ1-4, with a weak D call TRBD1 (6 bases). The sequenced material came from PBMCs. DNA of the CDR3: TGTGCCAGCAGTGAAAGGGGGGGGCGGGGGACGCATTTTTTT. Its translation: CASSERGGRGTHFF.